These T cell receptor beta chains were read from a single sample in a study of shared clonotypes between healthy human individuals. The table came from immunoSEQ multiplex PCR; TCRdb's copy has only in-frame clones and leaves some out. The sample includes about 640,000 clones, around 72% of them seen just once. What was sequenced was memory CD4+ T cells sorted from blood. These receptors came from a woman in her 30s in good health. The CDR3 runs from the conserved cysteine through the conserved F or W. A D gene is named only where the DNA matches it firmly. Only part of the rows carry a size: once, few, many, or a class if the clone is expanded.

TRBV5-1	few	TRBJ2-1	.	CASSLAGSYNEQFF	TGCGCCAGCAGCTTGGCCGGCAGCTACAATGAGCAGTTCTTC
TRBV10-1	.	TRBJ1-5	.	CASSEDNQPQHF	TGCGCCAGCAGTGAGGACAATCAGCCCCAGCATTTT
TRBV10-3	.	TRBJ1-5	.	CAISGQLNQPQHF	TGTGCCATCAGTGGACAATTAAATCAGCCCCAGCATTTT
TRBV27	.	TRBJ1-5	.	CASSLRFNQPQHF	TGTGCCAGCAGTTTAAGGTTCAATCAGCCCCAGCATTTT
TRBV19	.	TRBJ2-5	TRBD1	CASSIRGTGVSKTQYF	TGTGCCAGTAGTATTCGGGGGACAGGGGTATCTAAGACCCAGTACTTC
TRBV23-1	.	TRBJ2-7	.	CASSHGQPTIYEQYF	TGCGCCAGCAGTCACGGACAGCCAACAATCTACGAGCAGTACTTC
TRBV27	.	TRBJ1-5	.	CASSFRSGLREPQHF	TGTGCCAGCAGTTTTCGCTCAGGGCTTCGTGAGCCCCAGCATTTT
TRBV18	.	TRBJ1-4	.	CASGRQFGGNEKLFF	TGTGCCAGCGGACGACAGTTTGGGGGTAATGAAAAACTGTTTTTT
TRBV7-2	once	TRBJ1-1	.	CASSFLRRTGGKGTEAFF	TGTGCCAGCAGCTTTCTGCGAAGAACGGGGGGAAAAGGAACTGAAGCTTTCTTT
TRBV4-2	.	TRBJ2-7	.	CASSLAGWNYEQYF	TGTGCCAGCAGCTTGGCTGGGTGGAACTACGAGCAGTACTTC
TRBV4-2	.	TRBJ2-3	TRBD2	CASSQQPGLGADTQYF	TGTGCCAGCAGCCAGCAACCGGGACTAGGGGCAGATACGCAGTATTTT
TRBV18	few	TRBJ2-2	.	CASSSDSPYSTGELFF	TGTGCCAGCTCTTCGGACTCTCCGTATAGCACCGGGGAGCTGTTTTTT
TRBV2	few	TRBJ1-4	TRBD1	CASRPTGGYEKLFF	TGTGCCAGCAGGCCGACAGGGGGCTATGAAAAACTGTTTTTT
TRBV6-6	.	TRBJ2-5	.	CASTRGQQETQYF	TGTGCCAGCACTCGTGGACAGCAAGAGACCCAGTACTTC
TRBV11-2	.	TRBJ2-1	.	CASSSSGLSYNEQFF	TGTGCCAGCAGCTCTTCAGGATTGTCCTACAATGAGCAGTTCTTC
TRBV6-1	.	TRBJ2-7	.	CASSLSGTADEQYF	TGTGCCAGCAGCTTATCCGGGACGGCCGACGAGCAGTACTTC
TRBV29-1	.	TRBJ1-5	TRBD1	CSVATGTGVDQPQHF	TGCAGCGTTGCAACCGGGACAGGGGTTGATCAGCCCCAGCATTTT
TRBV21-1	.	TRBJ2-7	.	CASINKRPAGRSEQYF	TGTGCCAGCATCAACAAACGGCCGGCAGGGCGGAGTGAGCAGTACTTC
TRBV5-1	once	TRBJ2-7	TRBD2	CASSQILAGGPYEQYF	TGCGCCAGCAGCCAAATACTAGCGGGAGGGCCCTACGAGCAGTACTTC